The clone carrying this T cell receptor (beta chain) was seen a single time. Its antigen is not known. The V gene lost 2 bases and the J gene lost 8 bases, with 10 bases spanning the gap. CDR3 length equals 14 residues. Per germline, CDR1 KGHSH and CDR2 LQKENI. The source of the sample is a study of shared clonotypes between healthy human individuals. Assay runs were performed at deep level. Genomic DNA of each subset was evenly split across several immunoSEQ plates. TCRdb's table, derived via immunoSEQ multiplex PCR, lists solely in-frame clones and lacks some. This sample yields about 340,000 clones, of which about 70% are seen a single time; under 11% belongs to the top ten. Healthy adults negative for HIV, lacking recent acute infections or vaccinations, served as donors. Study-wide findings and caveats: Clonotypes shared by all four donors outscored non-shared clonotypes in generation probability.

Sequences were obtained from memory CD4+ T cells sorted from blood. The subset here: CD45RA-negative fraction. This TCR derives from a man aged 30-40 years in good health. V usage is TRBV18 and J usage is TRBJ1-6; no firm D call. The CDR3 reads CASSPSATDSPLHF. The CDR3 DNA reads as TGTGCCAGCTCACCAAGCGCTACGGATTCACCCCTCCACTTT.